The present T cell receptor beta chain was sequenced within a study of cytomegalovirus exposure and HLA in healthy donors listed by TCRdb under 2017. In terms of the full investigation: An earlier analysis of some 600 of the donors reported 276 Gb of sequence data and 117 million unique TCR beta sequences obtained from about 179 million T cells. Roughly 300 gigabases of sequencing data and about 92 million unique TCR sequences made up an early release that covered approximately 700 HLA-typed donors. Of the roughly 420 genotyped donors, 81% were placed in the genetic ancestry cluster associated with self-reported Caucasian donors. The study was designed to test whether signatures of past pathogen exposure could be identified by cataloging public T cell receptors. The T cell repertoires of around 730 subjects were profiled by immunosequencing and related to cytomegalovirus serostatus. Besides the first cohort of hundreds of subjects, a separate validation cohort made up of 95 to 150 different subjects was used. High-throughput TCR immunosequencing, statistical association of individual TCRs with disease status, and machine learning were combined to predict cytomegalovirus infection status. A later analysis re-analyzed previously published TCR beta repertoires from 666 donors and added high-resolution HLA genotyping to study TCR occurrence patterns. In the later analysis, no new phenotypic data were used to find candidate immune exposures; instead, reliance was placed on TCR beta sequences and their occurrence across donors. An earlier analysis of fewer than 700 of the donors applied high-throughput TCR beta sequencing to assess whether each TCR beta V gene segment acted as functional or pseudogenic. Alongside the repertoire data, information on donor age, sex, ethnicity and CMV serostatus was compiled. A later genetic analysis used genome-wide SNP genotypes for about 55% of the 666 donors, treating that subset as a discovery cohort. Every discovery cohort repertoire had been produced on one sequencing platform. Both class I and class II loci were covered by HLA typing, at four-digit resolution. Typing coverage varied by locus: about 629-640 donors for A, B, C, DRB1 and DQB1; more than 500 for DQA1; about 600 for DPA1; 400 to 480 for DPB1. Five DR-DQ haplotypes were treated as single units for association and clustering because of strong linkage in the cohort. On average, 235,054 unique TCR beta nucleotide sequences were sequenced per donor among about 400 genotyped donors of the cohort, with 15% to 20% of those sequences being non-productive. What the research found in general, with its limitations: A further reported finding was that TCR beta sequences accurately predicted the HLA-A and HLA-B alleles for most subjects in the first cohort. The earlier analysis of some 560 of the donors excluded some 15 rarely observed V segments, including chromosome 9 orphons, because counts were too low. In this cohort, only TCR beta chains were sequenced, and detectable features were limited by the absence of alpha or paired-chain data. In a later analysis, HLA-associated TCR beta chains were found to be more clonally expanded and to have lower generation probabilities than equally common non-associated chains. Across donors, most TCR sequences were observed very rarely, whereas some public TCRs were present in many individuals. In a later genetic analysis, fewer N-insertions in productive TCRs were reported among donors in an Asian-associated ancestry cluster than the roughly 640-donor mean. Linkage disequilibrium might explain the correlated functional status among segregating V segments, but an unknown experimental factor could not be ruled out. In a later analysis, the rate of TCR association differed among HLA loci, with DRB1 alleles having the most associated TCRs and HLA-C alleles having the fewest. An earlier analysis of around 540 of the donors showed that most TCR beta V segments appeared in productive rearrangements either about 87% or about 30% of the time, which broadly matched IMGT annotations. The classifier was reported to diagnose cytomegalovirus status with high specificity and sensitivity in both the original cohort and the validation cohort. Some IMGT-functional V segments, including TRBV6-2 and TRBV6-3, could not be distinguished by the 87-base-pair reads and were therefore excluded. Presence/absence analyses assumed roughly uniform sequencing depth across donors, an assumption that may not hold. The authors suggested that the approach could potentially be generalized to other disease states and immunological phenotypes. A cluster of highly shared sequence variants was judged likely to represent a technical artifact of the sequencing pipeline. According to a later analysis, parvovirus B19, influenza, CMV and Epstein-Barr virus appeared linked to several top co-occurrence clusters. According to a later analysis, most CMV-associated TCR beta chains appeared to be HLA-restricted, and the HLA associations seemed to be driven largely by CMV exposure. CMV serostatus was the only immune exposure information available for the cohort. At a false discovery rate of 0.05, a later analysis linked under 20,000 TCR beta sequences to specific HLA alleles. Because HLA typing was missing for some donors at each locus, association tests included only the typed subset. When HLA alleles, especially DR and DQ, strongly co-occurred, attributing TCR associations to individual alleles was difficult. V-gene and J-gene trimming of TCR beta chains was associated with a missense DCLRE1C variant in a later genetic analysis, and the association was replicated in an independent cohort. Three of the identified cytomegalovirus-associated TCR beta chains were confirmed in vitro to be specific for cytomegalovirus antigens. A total of roughly 160 TCR beta chains were listed by the study as associated with cytomegalovirus.

Points on this clone: What this receptor recognizes is not known. Per-base qualities were not stored, and no clone one base away is much larger.

According to the germline V gene (reference sequence), CDR1 reads SEHNR and CDR2 reads FQNEAQ. After removal of 0 bases from V and 5 bases from J, the junction retains 7 bases not matched to a gene. The CDR3 numbers 16 residues from cysteine through phenylalanine. The kept DNA is CDR3 alone, 48 bases in frame from the first base. Library creation used the immunoSEQ multiplex PCR assay. For the multiplex PCR, a mixture combining 60 forward primers for TCR Vbeta segments and 13 reverse primers for TCR Jbeta segments was used. A multiplex PCR assay on genomic DNA amplified the CDR3 region of rearranged TCR beta genes. The amplified TCR beta libraries were sequenced on the Illumina HiSeq System as 87-base-pair reads. Turning to the authors' computational methods: A later analysis counted 75 million to 100 million unique TCR beta chains across the 690 or so repertoires, and approximately 11 million of these chains were shared by at least two donors. Raw reads were error-corrected and collapsed into unique sequences with a nearest-neighbor algorithm that merged closely related sequences to remove PCR and sequencing errors. To assign V, D and J gene segments, CDR3 sequences were aligned to IMGT reference sequences. For a sequence to be retained, at least a six-nucleotide match to both a V gene segment and a J gene segment was required. A rearrangement counted as productive if the CDR3 had no stop codons and remained in frame with V and J, and every other rearrangement counted as non-productive. Following IMGT convention, CDR3 was defined as the stretch from the second conserved V-encoded cysteine up to the conserved J-encoded phenylalanine. In an earlier analysis of just under 600 of the donors, sequences lacking an unambiguous match to a single V gene segment were excluded. In an earlier analysis of approximately 500 of the donors, a V segment was called functional when productive rearrangements were above 56.7%, and segregating when the standard deviation between donors exceeded 5%. A statistical classification framework was developed to diagnose cytomegalovirus status using the catalog of TCR beta chain sequences. In a later analysis, TCR nucleotide sequences were compared against IMGT/GENE-DB human TR gene sequences so that V and J genes could be assigned. A later analysis assigned CDR3 sequences and most-parsimonious VDJ recombination scenarios with the TCRdist pipeline. In a later analysis, each TCR beta chain was defined by its CDR3 amino acid sequence together with its V-gene family, and reads without a unique V-gene family were excluded. To address suspected cross-contamination and a sequencing artifact, a later analysis removed 592 highly shared, low-generation-probability nucleotide sequences. For each public chain, a later analysis derived a clonal expansion index from normalized ranks of inferred template counts within each repertoire. In a later analysis, generation probabilities were computed with a VDJ recombination model fitted to out-of-frame rearrangements, and the resulting probabilities were checked against IGoR. In a later analysis, hypergeometric tests were used to score TCR-TCR, TCR-HLA and TCR-CMV co-occurrence, with a repertoire-size bias correction applied to TCR pairs. In a later analysis, false discovery rates were estimated by permuting HLA or CMV assignments 20 times. In a later analysis, co-occurring TCRs were grouped using DBSCAN, with TCRdist sequence similarity added in when clustering inside HLA-allele-positive subsets. Co-occurrence clustering excluded repertoires with fewer than 30,000 or more than 120,000 public chains, plus five with anomalous nucleotide sharing. As stored in TCRdb, this immuneACCESS dataset retains in-frame rearrangements with V and J assigned. A fraction of the clones does not appear; measured against another copy, unresolved V genes explain less than half of the discrepancy, and the remainder lacks a known reason. The D gene and trimming were derived from the DNA, and the V and J assignments and clone size from that table. Across this sample there are 150,000 to 250,000 clones, with about 81% seen only once. The biggest ten clones account for under 7.5% of the sample.

The cohort consisted of hundreds of healthy bone marrow donors. At the time of sampling, all cohort members were nominally healthy, though unrecorded immune exposures were likely present. The donor tested CMV seropositive, placing the donor among the 250 to 350 seropositive members of the cohort. A peripheral blood sample was collected from each donor, and TCR beta sequencing was performed on peripheral blood mononuclear cells. The Qiagen DNeasy Blood Extraction Kit was used to extract genomic DNA from the blood cell samples. The receptor chain draws on TRBV7-9 and TRBJ2-7; TRBD2 fits 10 bases in the junction. The source is a woman in her 50s in good health and CMV-seropositive. Material: PBMCs. The CDR3 is CASSLARAGGLDEQYF. The DNA is TGTGCCAGCAGCTTAGCTAGAGCGGGGGGGCTGGACGAGCAGTACTTC. Reference TRBV7-9 and TRBJ2-7 proteins supply the regions before and after the CDR3; the full variable domain is: DTGVSQNPRHKITKRGQNVTFRCDPISEHNRLYWYRQTLGQGPEFLTYFQNEAQLEKSRLLSDRFSAERPKGSFSTLEIQRTEQGDSAMYLCASSLARAGGLDEQYFGPGTRLTVT.